A single sample gave rise to the 4 T cell receptor beta chains below, sequenced in a study of shared clonotypes between healthy human individuals. Assay: immunoSEQ multiplex PCR; the TCRdb copy retains only in-frame clones and omits some. The sample has around 2,000,000 clones, around 95% seen once. The sequenced sample consisted of naive CD4+ T cells sorted from blood. Documented subset: CD45RA+ positively selected. The receptors stem from a young man in good health.

Comments on this clone: This sample includes further DNA sequences coding for the same CDR3. The rearrangement uses TRBV30 and TRBJ1-1; no clear D gene. V was clipped by 0 bases and J by 1 base, with 6 bases between them. CDR1 and CDR2 (germline): GTSNPN, SVGIG (reference sequence). The CDR3 has 13 amino acids. CDR3 DNA sequence: TGTGCCTGGAGTGTCCAGACGAACACTGAAGCTTTCTTT. This translates into CAWSVQTNTEAFF.

The V gene is TRBV5-1, the J gene TRBJ1-6; D is possibly TRBD1 (5 bases). V dropped 0 bases and J dropped 4 bases, with 14 bases sitting between them. CDR1 and CDR2 from the germline V gene are SGHRS and YFSETQ. The CDR3 is 17 residues long. The CDR3 here is CASSLETVRAYNSPLHF. The CDR3 DNA sequence: TGCGCCAGCAGCTTGGAAACGGTCAGGGCGTATAATTCACCCCTCCACTTT. The entire variable domain, with the rest obtained from reference TRBV5-1 and TRBJ1-6, is as follows: KAGVTQTPRYLIKTRGQQVTLSCSPISGHRSVSWYQQTPGQGLQFLFEYFSETQRNKGNFPGRFSGRQFSNSRSEMNVSTLELGDSALYLCASSLETVRAYNSPLHFGNGTRLTVT.

The gene calls are TRBV7-9 and TRBJ1-2, with 10 positions matching TRBD1. Losses at the gene ends were 1 base for V and 7 bases for J; bases not matched to a gene: 3. Per germline, CDR1 SEHNR and CDR2 FQNEAQ (reference sequence). The length of the CDR3 is 14 residues. In DNA form, the CDR3 reads TGTGCCAGCAGCTTAGATGGGACAGGGGTTGGCTACACCTTC. Its protein product is CASSLDGTGVGYTF.

The rearrangement uses TRBV20-1 and TRBJ1-1; no clear D gene. The CDR3 totals 11 residues. Trimming cost V 6 bases and J 5 bases, with 10 bases left between them. In germline, CDR1 is DFQATT, CDR2 SNEGSKA (reference sequence). The CDR3 region is CSASAGTEAFF. The CDR3, as DNA: TGCAGTGCATCGGCTGGGACTGAAGCTTTCTTT.